These 18 T cell receptor beta chains originate from one sample sequenced in a study of cytomegalovirus exposure and HLA in healthy donors. Researchers ran the PCR with 60 Vbeta and 13 Jbeta primers. Here immunoSEQ multiplex PCR was the method, and the copy in TCRdb shows in-frame clones only, minus some. The sample has 150,000 to 200,000 clones; more than 70% are singletons. Source material: PBMCs. These TCRs come from a male donor in good health and CMV-seronegative.

J is TRBJ2-7 and V is TRBV2; D perhaps matches TRBD2 (5 bases). CDR3 length: 14 residues. V was shortened by 5 bases and J by 2 bases, with 13 bases between the two germline ends. CDR1 is SNHLY, CDR2 FYNNEI, per germline. CDR3 nucleotides: TGTGCCAGCAGTAGCGAGGGAACGGCCTACGAGCAGTACTTC. Its protein is CASSSEGTAYEQYF.

This chain links TRBV7-3 with TRBJ2-3; D might be TRBD1 (6 bases). The V end was cut by 5 bases, the J end by 2 bases, with 17 bases between. Germline V CDR1 and CDR2: SGHTA, FQGTGA. The CDR3 sequence is 16 residues long. CDR3 amino acids: CASSPGQLLNTDTQYF. For the CDR3, the DNA is TGTGCCAGCAGCCCCGGACAGCTCCTCAACACAGATACGCAGTATTTT.

This chain uses TRBV6-5 with TRBJ2-1, with D possibly being TRBD2 (5 bases). The CDR3 has 14 amino acids. Germline values: CDR1 MNHEY, CDR2 SVGAGI. The V and J ends lost 0 bases and 7 bases respectively, with 10 bases between them. The CDR3, as DNA: TGTGCCAGCAGTTACTCACCCTCGGGGAATGAGCAGTTCTTC. Translated, it gives CASSYSPSGNEQFF.

The chain carries TRBV6-1 and TRBJ2-1; D may be TRBD2 (6 bases). From germline, CDR1 is MNHNS and CDR2 SASEGT. Deletions cut 1 base from V and 4 bases from J, with 20 bases between. The CDR3 is 18 residues long. The CDR3 DNA sequence: TGTGCCAGCAGTGAAGGACACACCGGGACTCTTCTTTACAATGAGCAGTTCTTC. Translated: CASSEGHTGTLLYNEQFF.

The J gene is TRBJ1-1, the V gene TRBV19; the match to TRBD1 covers 9 bases. V trimming: 4 bases; J trimming: 2 bases; junction bases outside the gene matches: 5. Looked up from germline, CDR1 is LNHDA and CDR2 is SQIVND (reference sequence). The CDR3 loop spans 15 amino acids. CDR3 in DNA: TGTGCCAGTAGTAGAACGGGACAGGGTAACACTGAAGCTTTCTTT. This translates into CASSRTGQGNTEAFF.

The CDR3 coding sequence is TGTGCCAGTAGTACCCTGACAGGAGCCTACGAGCAGTACTTC. Its protein is CASSTLTGAYEQYF. V gene TRBV19 combines with J gene TRBJ2-5; D may be TRBD1 (6 bases). Near its end, the DNA agrees better with TRBJ2-7, so the J call may be wrong. CDR1 and CDR2 (germline): LNHDA, SQIVND (reference sequence). The CDR3 is made up of 14 amino acids.

The chain recombines TRBV2 with TRBJ2-3; 14 nucleotides line up with TRBD2. V shed 8 bases, J shed 5 bases, and the junction held 9 bases outside the gene matches. Germline V gene sequence: CDR1 SNHLY, CDR2 FYNNEI. The CDR3 runs to 16 residues. The CDR3 coding sequence is TGTGCCAGCCGCCTGACTAGCGGGAGGGCCCTAGATACGCAGTATTTT. Amino acids: CASRLTSGRALDTQYF.

The chain carries TRBV7-3 and TRBJ2-7; TRBD2 matches at 7 bases. The CDR3 length is 15 residues. Trimming cost V 4 bases and J 6 bases; bases outside gene matches: 12. CDR1 is SGHTA, CDR2 FQGTGA, per germline. The CDR3: CASSSPLAANSEQYF. The CDR3 DNA is TGTGCCAGCAGCTCGCCCCTAGCGGCCAACTCCGAGCAGTACTTC. The full variable domain, completed using reference TRBV7-3 and TRBJ2-7, is GAGVSQTPSNKVTEKGKYVELRCDPISGHTALYWYRQSLGQGPEFLIYFQGTGAADDSGLPNDRFFAVRPEGSVSTLKIQRTERGDSAVYLCASSSPLAANSEQYFGPGTRLTVT.

The CDR3 region is CASSFSGQGRYEQYF. The CDR3 DNA is TGTGCCAGCAGTTTCTCGGGACAGGGGAGGTACGAGCAGTACTTC. The rearrangement joins TRBV28 to TRBJ2-7; the match to TRBD1 covers 10 bases. V lost 3 bases to trimming and J lost 4 bases; unmatched junction nucleotides: 6. CDR1 and CDR2 from the germline V gene are MDHEN and SYDVKM. CDR3 length equals 15 residues.

This sequence joins TRBV7-8 and TRBJ2-5, with a tentative D call TRBD2 (6 bases). The CDR3 consists of 16 residues. The germline V gene encodes CDR1 SGHVS and CDR2 FQNEAQ. Deletions cut 2 bases from V and 2 bases from J, with 15 bases between. In DNA form, the CDR3 reads TGTGCCAGCAGCTTAAGGGGCCGGGACTCTCAAGAGACCCAGTACTTC. It codes for CASSLRGRDSQETQYF.

V is TRBV9 and J is TRBJ1-1; TRBD1 is a possible D gene (6 bases). V was shortened by 3 bases and J by 0 bases, with 15 bases between the two germline ends. Germline CDR1 and CDR2: SGDLS and YYNGEE. This CDR3 region has 16 residues. CDR3 sequence reads: CASSGQQGPMNTEAFF. CDR3 coding DNA: TGTGCCAGCAGCGGCCAACAGGGTCCCATGAACACTGAAGCTTTCTTT.

The rearrangement joins TRBV6-6 to TRBJ1-1; D gene uncertain. The CDR3 has 11 amino acids. Germline values: CDR1 MNHNY, CDR2 SVGAGI (reference sequence). Trimming pared 6 bases from V and 1 base from J, leaving 3 bases between. The CDR3 is CASRANTEAFF. CDR3 nucleotide sequence: TGTGCCAGCAGGGCGAACACTGAAGCTTTCTTT.

The chain uses TRBV11-2 and TRBJ2-1, with 7 bases lining up with TRBD2. The junction had 8 bases not matched to a gene; V was cut back by 0 bases and J by 3 bases. The germline V gene encodes CDR1 SGHAT and CDR2 FQNNGV. This CDR3 spans 17 amino acids. Here the CDR3 reads CASSLDPAGVIYNEQFF. The CDR3 DNA reads TGTGCCAGCAGCTTAGATCCGGCGGGAGTTATCTACAATGAGCAGTTCTTC.

DNA of the CDR3: TGTGCCTTACAGGGGTTCAATGAGCAGTTCTTC. Protein sequence: CALQGFNEQFF. This rearrangement joins TRBV30 to TRBJ2-1; 7 nucleotides align to TRBD1. The CDR3 runs 11 residues. The trim removed 7 bases at V and 6 bases at J, leaving 3 bases unmatched. Germline lookup yields CDR1 GTSNPN and CDR2 SVGIG (reference sequence).

This clone appeared a few times. The DNA of the CDR3 is TGTGCCAGCAGTTACCGGGGACAGGGCTACGAGCAGTACTTC. Translation: CASSYRGQGYEQYF. The J gene is TRBJ2-7, the V gene TRBV6-6; 9 bases line up with TRBD1. Trimming removed 2 bases from V and 3 bases from J; junction bases left unmatched: 2. From germline, CDR1 is MNHNY and CDR2 SVGAGI (reference sequence). There are 14 residues in the CDR3.

This sequence joins TRBV28 and TRBJ2-7; weak D call: TRBD1 (5 bases). Germline CDR1 reads MDHEN; CDR2 reads SYDVKM. The CDR3 consists of 16 residues. Between the trimmed V and J ends, which lost 4 bases and 2 bases, there was a span of 18 bases. The CDR3 sequence: CASSWVYLDRAYEQYF. The CDR3 bases are TGTGCCAGCAGTTGGGTATATTTAGACAGAGCCTACGAGCAGTACTTC.

This clone turned up a few times. The gene calls are TRBV29-1 and TRBJ2-1; possible D gene TRBD1, 5 bases. The CDR3 covers 13 residues. CDR1 is SQVTM and CDR2 is ANQGSEA in the germline V gene. Trimming removed 3 bases from V and 15 bases from J, with 21 bases in between. This chain's CDR3 is CSVDRGQGTSTFF. The CDR3, as DNA: TGCAGCGTTGATCGTGGGCAGGGAACGTCGACGTTCTTC.

The count of this clone is one. The chain couples TRBV28 to TRBJ2-1; possible D gene TRBD2, 5 bases. CDR1 MDHEN and CDR2 SYDVKM come from the germline V gene. V was trimmed by 9 bases and J by 10 bases, leaving 22 bases between them. CDR3 length: 14 residues. The CDR3 here is CASDQAEANQEQFF. CDR3 in DNA: TGTGCCAGTGACCAAGCGGAAGCAAATCAGGAGCAGTTCTTC.